The rows below give T cell receptor beta chains drawn from one sample of a study of shared clonotypes between healthy human individuals. This table comes from immunoSEQ multiplex PCR, and its TCRdb copy is limited to in-frame clones, with some not included. The table shows roughly 2.4 million clones, with 90% to 97% occurring only once. Source material: naive CD4+ T cells sorted from blood. The receptor source for this set is a young man in good health. The CDR3 runs from the conserved cysteine through the conserved F or W. The order of the fields is J gene, D gene, V gene, clone size, CDR3 DNA, CDR3 protein. The D gene is left open where the match is weak. Part of the rows lack a size; the others show once, few, many or a class for expanded clones.

>TRBJ1-1|NA|TRBV6-5|NA
TGTGCCAGCAGTTACTCAACAGGGAGAAGAACTGAAGCTTTCTTT
CASSYSTGRRTEAFF
>TRBJ2-1|TRBD2|TRBV6-5|once
TGTGCCAGCAGTCTGGGACTAGCCTATGATGAGCAGTTCTTC
CASSLGLAYDEQFF
>TRBJ2-5|TRBD1|TRBV10-3|once
TGTGCCATCAGTGAGTCCGACAGGGCTCGGGAGACCCAGTACTTC
CAISESDRARETQYF
>TRBJ2-3|NA|TRBV7-3|NA
TGTGCCAGCAGCGCTAACAGGGGCACAGATACGCAGTATTTT
CASSANRGTDTQYF
>TRBJ1-1|NA|TRBV5-1|once
TGCGCCAGCAGCTTGGAGGCGAGGGGGATGAACACTGAAGCTTTCTTT
CASSLEARGMNTEAFF
>TRBJ2-5|NA|TRBV6-6|once
TGTGCCAGCAGTTTCCTAGTGGCAGAGACCCAGTACTTC
CASSFLVAETQYF
>TRBJ2-4|TRBD1|TRBV28|NA
TGTGCCAGCAGCCTCCCAGGGACAGGGAAAGGCATTCAGTACTTC
CASSLPGTGKGIQYF
>TRBJ2-7|NA|TRBV6-1|NA
TGTGCCAGCAGTGGACAAGGCTACGAGCAGTACTTC
CASSGQGYEQYF
>TRBJ2-7|TRBD2|TRBV6-1|NA
TGTGCCAGCAGCTTCAGCGGGAGCCGCTACGAGCAGTACTTC
CASSFSGSRYEQYF
>TRBJ2-7|TRBD2|TRBV18|NA
TGTGCCAGCTCGCAAATCTCGGGGGGAAAAAACGAGCAGTACTTC
CASSQISGGKNEQYF
>TRBJ2-7|NA|TRBV10-3|NA
TGTGCCATCAGTGCCGGTGGATCCTACGAGCAGTACTTC
CAISAGGSYEQYF
>TRBJ1-4|TRBD1|TRBV19|NA
TGTGCCAGTAGTACTCGAGGGGGCGCCGACGAAAAACTGTTTTTT
CASSTRGGADEKLFF
>TRBJ1-5|NA|TRBV23-1|NA
TGCGCCAGCAGTCAATGGGGGGAGAGAGAGGAACCCTATCAGCCCCAGCATTTT
CASSQWGEREEPYQPQHF
>TRBJ2-7|NA|TRBV2|NA
TGTGCCAGCAAGCTAAACTCTGGAAACTCCTACGAGCAGTACTTC
CASKLNSGNSYEQYF